The entry below gives a single T cell receptor beta chain sequence along with its context. This CDR3 contains 15 residues. V gave up 4 bases and J gave up 8 bases, with 20 bases separating them. Germline V CDR1 and CDR2: SEHNR, FQNEAQ (reference sequence). These data are taken from a study of blood T cell repertoires in COVID-19. Study as a whole: PBMCs, B-cell-depleted T cells, or T cells provided the cDNA or gDNA that made up the material.

Generated by immunoSEQ multiplex PCR, the TCRdb table keeps only in-frame clones and is missing some. This sample has tens of thousands of clones, with approximately 82% found just once. The sample was peripheral blood. The chain combines TRBV7-9 with TRBJ1-2; maybe TRBD1 (6 bases). This TCR derives from a man in his sixties with acute or convalescent COVID-19. This CDR3 is CASSSRNFGGRGYTF. The CDR3 bases are TGTGCCAGCAGCTCACGCAATTTTGGGGGCCGAGGCTACACCTTC.